The entry below gives a single TCR beta chain sequence along with its context. Its target is not known. Bulk CD8+ and CD4+ cells came from magnetic negative isolation; CD8+ TEMRA by FACS. The data derive from a study of CD8 T cells in Susac syndrome. Study overall: Blood was drawn from Susac syndrome patients while they were therapy-naive, on corticosteroids, or on intravenous immunoglobulin alone. Overall study findings and caveats: Roughly 5 Susac-specific public clones appeared in CD8+ TEMRA repertoires, and some 16 in total CD8+ repertoires.

After extraction with the RNeasy kit, roughly 0.45 to 1 ug of the RNA was reverse transcribed using random hexamers. TCRdb independently ran MiXCR on the immunoSEQ multiplex PCR reads; one entry per CDR3 protein. The sample lists under 200,000 distinct CDR3 sequences; around 95% were seen once. Per germline, CDR1 SGDLS and CDR2 YYNGEE. The CDR3 has 16 residues. Unmatched junction bases numbered 3, after V lost 0 bases and J lost 0 bases. The sequence derives from a human donor with Susac syndrome. The rearrangement joins TRBV9 to TRBJ2-1, with 7 nucleotides matching TRBD2. Sequencing used CD8+ T cells from PBMCs. The CDR3: CASSVVGGSSYNEQFF. The CDR3 coding sequence is TGTGCCAGCAGCGTAGTAGGCGGGAGCTCCTACAATGAGCAGTTCTTC.